The clone carrying this TCR beta chain was counted a single time. These data originate in a study of radiotherapy plus CTLA-4 blockade in lung cancer. Using immunoSEQ multiplex PCR, the repertoire was profiled, and TCRdb retains in-frame clones only, with some absent. Of roughly 50,000 clones detected, around four fifths appear once; the ten largest clones hold about 3.6%. Germline V gene data show CDR1 as SNHLY and CDR2 as FYNNEI. There are 16 residues in the CDR3. Germline trimming cut 4 bases from V and 0 bases from J; bases unmatched to any gene: 1. The chain has TRBV2 and TRBJ2-3, with 13 positions matching TRBD2. The sequencing used peripheral blood, collected from a patient treated with radiotherapy plus ipilimumab. The TCR sequence derives from a human donor with non-small cell lung cancer who had stable disease on radiotherapy plus ipilimumab. The CDR3 is CASSGTSGSSTDTQYF. The CDR3, as DNA: TGTGCCAGCAGTGGGACTAGCGGGAGTAGCACAGATACGCAGTATTTT.